A single TCR beta chain is shown here with its context. It lacks a known antigen. Nothing much larger sits one base from this clone, and base qualities are not available. The data belong to a study of cytomegalovirus exposure and HLA in healthy donors (dated by TCRdb to 2015 to 2018). Study-wide context: An earlier analysis of several hundred of the donors reported about 250 Gb of sequence data and approximately 110 million unique TCR beta sequences from roughly 200 million T cells. Every discovery cohort repertoire had been produced on one sequencing platform. HLA typing covered class I and class II loci at four-digit resolution. An early release covering 550 to 700 HLA-typed donors comprised approximately 290 gigabases of sequencing data and roughly 86 million unique TCR sequences. Among the approximately 400 genotyped donors, around 81% belonged to the genetic ancestry cluster associated with self-reported Caucasian donors. To predict cytomegalovirus infection status, the study combined high-throughput TCR immunosequencing, statistical association of individual TCRs with disease status, and machine learning. In an earlier analysis of 587 of the donors, high-throughput TCR beta sequencing was used to judge whether each TCR beta V gene segment behaved as functional or pseudogenic. Typing coverage varied by locus: roughly 629-630 donors for A, B, C, DRB1 and DQB1; roughly 510 for DQA1; more than 600 for DPA1; roughly 470 for DPB1. In a later analysis, previously published TCR beta repertoires from several hundred donors were re-analyzed and high-resolution HLA genotyping was added so that TCR occurrence patterns could be studied. A later genetic analysis took genome-wide SNP genotypes for 398 of the 666 donors and used that subset as a discovery cohort. In the later analysis, no new phenotypic data were used to find candidate immune exposures; instead, reliance was placed on TCR beta sequences and their occurrence across donors. A separate validation cohort of approximately 120 different subjects was used in addition to the approximately 700-subject first cohort. The study profiled the T cell repertoires of some 610 subjects by immunosequencing and related them to cytomegalovirus serostatus. Four to six DR-DQ haplotypes were handled as single units for association and clustering, since linkage in the cohort was strong. Donor age, sex, ethnicity and CMV serostatus were collected together with the repertoire data. The aim of the study was to test whether cataloging public T cell receptors could identify signatures of past pathogen exposure. Among some 400 genotyped donors of the cohort, an average of roughly 230,000 unique TCR beta nucleotide sequences was sequenced per donor, of which about 19% were non-productive. What the work shows at the level of the full study, not this receptor alone: Because the 87-base-pair reads could not distinguish some IMGT-functional V segments, including TRBV6-2 and TRBV6-3, those segments were excluded. Immune exposure information for the cohort was limited to CMV serostatus. While some public TCRs were present in many individuals, most TCR sequences turned up only very rarely across donors. A further reported finding was that TCR beta sequences accurately predicted the HLA-A and HLA-B alleles for most subjects in the first cohort. HLA typing was unavailable for some donors at each locus, so association tests used only the typed subset. A later analysis associated about 18,000 TCR beta sequences with specific HLA alleles at a false discovery rate of 0.05. Assigning TCR associations to individual alleles was difficult when HLA alleles, especially DR and DQ, strongly co-occurred. In vitro tests confirmed that three of the cytomegalovirus-associated TCR beta chains recognize cytomegalovirus antigens. A later analysis found that HLA-associated TCR beta chains were more clonally expanded and had lower generation probabilities than equally common non-associated chains. Correlated functional status among segregating V segments might be attributable to linkage disequilibrium, but an unknown experimental factor could not be ruled out. Because counts were too low, roughly 18 rarely observed V segments, including chromosome 9 orphons, were left out of the earlier analysis of a few hundred of the donors. In a later analysis, the rate of TCR association differed among HLA loci, with DRB1 alleles having the most associated TCRs and HLA-C alleles having the fewest. The presence/absence analyses assumed that sequencing depth was roughly uniform across donors, and that assumption may not be true. A cluster of highly shared sequence variants was judged likely to be a technical artifact of the sequencing pipeline. Compared with the approximately 600-donor mean, donors in an Asian-associated ancestry cluster had fewer N-insertions in productive TCRs, according to a later genetic analysis. In an earlier analysis of fewer than 750 of the donors, most TCR beta V segments were observed in productive rearrangements about 87% or about 30% of the time, broadly matching IMGT annotations. According to a later analysis, parvovirus B19, influenza, CMV and Epstein-Barr virus appeared linked to several top co-occurrence clusters. This cohort had only TCR beta chains sequenced, and the lack of alpha or paired-chain data limited which features could be detected. An association between a missense DCLRE1C variant and V-gene and J-gene trimming of TCR beta chains was found in a later genetic analysis and replicated in an independent cohort. A later analysis found that most CMV-associated TCR beta chains appeared HLA-restricted, with HLA associations seemingly driven largely by CMV exposure. The classifier was reported to diagnose cytomegalovirus status with high specificity and sensitivity in both the original and validation cohorts. The study listed 164 TCR beta chains as associated with cytomegalovirus. The authors suggested that the approach could potentially be generalized to other disease states and immunological phenotypes.

The cohort comprised some 680 healthy bone marrow donors. Cohort members were all nominally healthy when sampled, although unrecorded immune exposures were likely present. The donor was CMV seronegative and belonged to the group of 350 or so seronegative cohort members. Every donor gave a peripheral blood sample, and the peripheral blood mononuclear cells from that sample were used for TCR beta sequencing. Genomic DNA was extracted from the blood cell samples with the Qiagen DNeasy Blood Extraction Kit. The CDR3 starts with the cysteine, ends with the phenylalanine, and has 18 residues. Only the CDR3 DNA is retained, 54 bases long and in frame from the first base. The germline V gene sets CDR1 to SGHAT and CDR2 to FQNNGV. The junction shows trimming of 1 base on V and 0 bases on J, and the gene matches do not reach 6 bases of it. Library creation used the immunoSEQ multiplex PCR assay. For the multiplex PCR, a mixture combining 60 forward primers for TCR Vbeta segments and 13 reverse primers for TCR Jbeta segments was used. Amplification of the CDR3 region of rearranged TCR beta genes was performed with a multiplex PCR assay on genomic DNA. The Illumina HiSeq System was used to sequence the amplified TCR beta libraries as 87-base-pair reads. Processing in the source paper ran as follows. A later analysis tallied around 82 million unique TCR beta chains across the approximately 670 repertoires, and approximately 11 million of those chains were shared by two or more donors. To remove PCR and sequencing errors, raw reads were error-corrected and collapsed into unique sequences using a nearest-neighbor algorithm that merged closely related sequences. To assign V, D and J gene segments, CDR3 sequences were aligned to IMGT reference sequences. For a sequence to be retained, a match of at least six nucleotides to both a V gene segment and a J gene segment was required. Rearrangements were called productive when the CDR3 lacked stop codons and stayed in frame with V and J; all others were non-productive. CDR3 was defined according to IMGT convention as the region running from the second conserved V-encoded cysteine to the conserved J-encoded phenylalanine. In an earlier analysis of some 550 of the donors, sequences lacking an unambiguous match to a single V gene segment were excluded. An earlier analysis of approximately 590 of the donors classified V segments as functional when productive rearrangements were above 56.7% and as segregating when the standard deviation between donors was above 5%. To diagnose cytomegalovirus status from the catalog of TCR beta chain sequences, a statistical classification framework was built. A later analysis assigned V and J genes by comparing TCR nucleotide sequences with IMGT/GENE-DB human TR gene sequences. Using the TCRdist pipeline, a later analysis assigned CDR3 sequences along with most-parsimonious VDJ recombination scenarios. A later analysis defined each TCR beta chain by its CDR3 amino acid sequence plus V-gene family, and excluded reads lacking a unique V-gene family. As a way to deal with suspected cross-contamination and a sequencing artifact, a later analysis dropped roughly 600 nucleotide sequences that were highly shared and had low generation probability. In a later analysis, a clonal expansion index for each public chain was calculated from normalized within-repertoire ranks of inferred template counts. In a later analysis, generation probabilities were computed using a VDJ recombination model fitted to out-of-frame rearrangements, and the results were checked against IGoR. Hypergeometric tests were used in a later analysis to score TCR-TCR, TCR-HLA and TCR-CMV co-occurrence, with a repertoire-size bias correction applied to the TCR pairs. A later analysis estimated false discovery rates by permuting HLA or CMV assignments 20 times. In a later analysis, co-occurring TCRs were grouped using DBSCAN, and TCRdist sequence similarity was added for clustering within HLA-allele-positive subsets. Repertoires with fewer than 30,000 or more than 120,000 public chains were left out of co-occurrence clustering, as were several repertoires with anomalous nucleotide sharing. The clones in this table, taken by TCRdb from immuneACCESS, are in-frame only. Not every clone is retained; where verified, under half of the shortfall comes from an unresolved V gene, and the cause of the rest is unknown. V and J calls and clone size are copied from that table; D and trimming were computed from the DNA. The sample table shows 250,000 or so clones, and around nine tenths are seen once. The biggest ten clones account for 1.5% to 2% of the sample.

The sequence is built from TRBV11-2 and TRBJ1-6; 7 bases in the middle match TRBD1. The source of this sequence is a girl between 2 and 10 years old in good health and CMV-seronegative. The specimen sequenced was PBMCs. Read as DNA, the sequence is TGTGCCAGCAGCTTAGGGACAGGTTTTAGCTCCTATAATTCACCCCTCCACTTT. Translation gives CASSLGTGFSSYNSPLHF. The entire variable domain, with the stretches around the CDR3 drawn from the reference TRBV11-2 and TRBJ1-6 proteins, is EAGVAQSPRYKIIEKRQSVAFWCNPISGHATLYWYQQILGQGPKLLIQFQNNGVVDDSQLPKDRFSAERLKGVDSTLKIQPAKLEDSAVYLCASSLGTGFSSYNSPLHFGNGTRLTVT.